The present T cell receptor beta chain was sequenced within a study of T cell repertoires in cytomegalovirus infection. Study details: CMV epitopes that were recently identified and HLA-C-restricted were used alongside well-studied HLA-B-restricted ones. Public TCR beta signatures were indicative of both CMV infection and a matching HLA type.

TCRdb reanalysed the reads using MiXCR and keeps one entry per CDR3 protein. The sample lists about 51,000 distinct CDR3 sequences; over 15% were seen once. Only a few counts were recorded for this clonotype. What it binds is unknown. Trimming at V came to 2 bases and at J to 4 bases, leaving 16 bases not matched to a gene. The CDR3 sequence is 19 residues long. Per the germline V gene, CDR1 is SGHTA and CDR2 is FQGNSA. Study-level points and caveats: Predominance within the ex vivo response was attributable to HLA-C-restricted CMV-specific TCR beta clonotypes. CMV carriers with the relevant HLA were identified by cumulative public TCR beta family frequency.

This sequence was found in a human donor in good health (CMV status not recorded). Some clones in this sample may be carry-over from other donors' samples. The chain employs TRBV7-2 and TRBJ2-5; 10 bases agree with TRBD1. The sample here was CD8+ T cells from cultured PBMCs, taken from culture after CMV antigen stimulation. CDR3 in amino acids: CASSLPSGVRDRGRETQYF. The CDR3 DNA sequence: TGTGCCAGCAGCTTACCAAGCGGGGTTAGGGACAGGGGAAGAGAGACCCAGTACTTC. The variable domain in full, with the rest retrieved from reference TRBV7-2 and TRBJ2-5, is GAGVSQSPSNKVTEKGKDVELRCDPISGHTALYWYRQSLGQGLEFLIYFQGNSAPDKSGLPSDRFSAERTGGSVSTLTIQRTQQEDSAVYLCASSLPSGVRDRGRETQYFGPGTRLLVL.